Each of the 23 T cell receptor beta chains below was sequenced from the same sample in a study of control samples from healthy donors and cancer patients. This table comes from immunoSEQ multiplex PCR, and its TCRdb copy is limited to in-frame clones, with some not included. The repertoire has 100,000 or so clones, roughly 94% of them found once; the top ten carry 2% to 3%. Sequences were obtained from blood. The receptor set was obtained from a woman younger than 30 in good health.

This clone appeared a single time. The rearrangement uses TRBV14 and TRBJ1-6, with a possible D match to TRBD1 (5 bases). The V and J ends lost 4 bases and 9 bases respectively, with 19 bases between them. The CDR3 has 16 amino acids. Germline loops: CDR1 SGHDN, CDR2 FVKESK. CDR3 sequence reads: CASSLDGTKPGSPLHF. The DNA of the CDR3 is TGTGCCAGCAGCCTGGACGGGACTAAGCCCGGTTCACCCCTCCACTTT.

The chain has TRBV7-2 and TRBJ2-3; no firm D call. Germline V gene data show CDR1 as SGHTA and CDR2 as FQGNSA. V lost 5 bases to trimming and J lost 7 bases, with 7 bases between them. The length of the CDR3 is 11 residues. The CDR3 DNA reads TGTGCCAGCAGCGAAGAATATACGCAGTATTTT. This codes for CASSEEYTQYF.

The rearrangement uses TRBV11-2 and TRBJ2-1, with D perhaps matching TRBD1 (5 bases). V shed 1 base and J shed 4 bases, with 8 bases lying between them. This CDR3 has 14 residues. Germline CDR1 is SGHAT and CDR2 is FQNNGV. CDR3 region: CASSLVTEYNEQFF. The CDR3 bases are TGTGCCAGCAGCTTAGTGACAGAATACAATGAGCAGTTCTTC.

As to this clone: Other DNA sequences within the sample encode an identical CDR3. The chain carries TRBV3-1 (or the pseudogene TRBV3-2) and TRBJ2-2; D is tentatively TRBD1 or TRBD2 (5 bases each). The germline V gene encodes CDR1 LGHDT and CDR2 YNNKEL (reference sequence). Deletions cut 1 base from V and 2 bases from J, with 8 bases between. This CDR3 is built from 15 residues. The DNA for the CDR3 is TGTGCCAGCAGCCAAGGTGGGACCAACACCGGGGAGCTGTTTTTT. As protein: CASSQGGTNTGELFF.

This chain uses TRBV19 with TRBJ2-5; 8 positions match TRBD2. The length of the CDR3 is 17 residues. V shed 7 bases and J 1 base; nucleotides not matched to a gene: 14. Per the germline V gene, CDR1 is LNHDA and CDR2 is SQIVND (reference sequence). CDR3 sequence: CASKGIGTRVSQETQYF. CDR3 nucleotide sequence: TGTGCCAGTAAAGGGATAGGGACTAGAGTGTCCCAAGAGACCCAGTACTTC.

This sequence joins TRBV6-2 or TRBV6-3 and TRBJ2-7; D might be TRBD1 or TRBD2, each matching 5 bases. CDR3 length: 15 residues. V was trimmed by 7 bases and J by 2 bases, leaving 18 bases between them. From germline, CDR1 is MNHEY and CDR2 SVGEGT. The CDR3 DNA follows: TGTGCCAGCACCCCCTTTGCGAAGGGACCCTACGAGCAGTACTTC. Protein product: CASTPFAKGPYEQYF.

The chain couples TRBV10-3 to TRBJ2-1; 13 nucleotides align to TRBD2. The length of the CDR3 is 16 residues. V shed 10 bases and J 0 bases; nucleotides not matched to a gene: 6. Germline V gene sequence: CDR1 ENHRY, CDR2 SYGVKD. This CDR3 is CASTSGGANSYNEQFF. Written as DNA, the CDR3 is TGTGCCAGCACTAGCGGGGGGGCCAACTCCTACAATGAGCAGTTCTTC.

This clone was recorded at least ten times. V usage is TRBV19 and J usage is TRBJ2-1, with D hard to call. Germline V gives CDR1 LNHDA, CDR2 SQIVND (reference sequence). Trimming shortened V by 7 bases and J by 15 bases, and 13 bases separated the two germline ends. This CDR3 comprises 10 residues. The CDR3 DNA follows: TGTGCCAGTATGGGTGCCCGGTGGTTCTTC. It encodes CASMGARWFF.

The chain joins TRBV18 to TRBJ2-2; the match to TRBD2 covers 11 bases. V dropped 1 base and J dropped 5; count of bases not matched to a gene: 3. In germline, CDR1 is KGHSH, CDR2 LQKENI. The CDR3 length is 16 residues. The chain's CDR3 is CASSPQTSGKTGELFF. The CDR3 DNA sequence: TGTGCCAGCTCACCACAGACTAGCGGGAAAACCGGGGAGCTGTTTTTT.

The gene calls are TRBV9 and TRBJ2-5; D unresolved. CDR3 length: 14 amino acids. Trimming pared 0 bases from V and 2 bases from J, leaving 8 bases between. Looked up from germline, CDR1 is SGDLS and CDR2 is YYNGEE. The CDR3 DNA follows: TGTGCCAGCAGCGTAGGCCCCCCGCAAGAGACCCAGTACTTC. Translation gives CASSVGPPQETQYF. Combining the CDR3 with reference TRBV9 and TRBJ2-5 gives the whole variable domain DSGVTQTPKHLITATGQRVTLRCSPRSGDLSVYWYQQSLDQGLQFLIQYYNGEERAKGNILERFSAQQFPDLHSELNLSSLELGDSALYFCASSVGPPQETQYFGPGTRLLVL.

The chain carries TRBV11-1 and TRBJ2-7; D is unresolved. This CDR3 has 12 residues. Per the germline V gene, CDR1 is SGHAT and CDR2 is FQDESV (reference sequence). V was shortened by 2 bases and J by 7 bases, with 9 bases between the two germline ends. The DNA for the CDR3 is TGTGCCAGCAGCTTACTCGGTAAGGAGCAGTACTTC. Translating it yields CASSLLGKEQYF.

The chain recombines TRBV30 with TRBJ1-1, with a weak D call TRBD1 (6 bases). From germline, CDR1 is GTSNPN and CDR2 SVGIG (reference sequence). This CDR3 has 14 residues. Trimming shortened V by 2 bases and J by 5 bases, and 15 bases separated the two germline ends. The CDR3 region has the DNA TGTGCCTGGAGTTTCCGGGGCAGGGGTACTGAAGCTTTCTTT. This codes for CAWSFRGRGTEAFF.

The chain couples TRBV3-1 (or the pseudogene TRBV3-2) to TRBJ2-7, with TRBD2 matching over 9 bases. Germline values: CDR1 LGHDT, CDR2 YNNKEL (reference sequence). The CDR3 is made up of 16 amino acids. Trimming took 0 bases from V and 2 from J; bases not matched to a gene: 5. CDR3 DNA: TGTGCCAGCAGCCAAGATTTAGCTAGCGGGACCTACGAGCAGTACTTC. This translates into CASSQDLASGTYEQYF.

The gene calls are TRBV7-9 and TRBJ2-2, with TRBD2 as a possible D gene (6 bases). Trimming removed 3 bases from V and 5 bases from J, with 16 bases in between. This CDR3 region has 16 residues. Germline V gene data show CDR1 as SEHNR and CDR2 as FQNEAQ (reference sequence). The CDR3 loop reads CASSLREALGTGELFF. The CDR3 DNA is TGTGCCAGCAGCTTGAGGGAGGCGCTGGGAACCGGGGAGCTGTTTTTT. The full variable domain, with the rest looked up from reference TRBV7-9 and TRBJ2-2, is DTGVSQNPRHKITKRGQNVTFRCDPISEHNRLYWYRQTLGQGPEFLTYFQNEAQLEKSRLLSDRFSAERPKGSFSTLEIQRTEQGDSAMYLCASSLREALGTGELFFGEGSRLTVL.

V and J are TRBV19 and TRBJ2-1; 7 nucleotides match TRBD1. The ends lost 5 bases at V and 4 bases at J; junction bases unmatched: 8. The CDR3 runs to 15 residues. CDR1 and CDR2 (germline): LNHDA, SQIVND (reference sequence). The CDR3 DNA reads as TGTGCCAGTAGTCTTCAGACAGGGACGTACAATGAGCAGTTCTTC. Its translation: CASSLQTGTYNEQFF.

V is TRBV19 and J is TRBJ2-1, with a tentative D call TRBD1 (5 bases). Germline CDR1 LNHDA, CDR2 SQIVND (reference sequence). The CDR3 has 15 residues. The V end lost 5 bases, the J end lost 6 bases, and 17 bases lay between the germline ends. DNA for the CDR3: TGTGCCAGTAGTCTCCCAGGACACGTGTTCAATGAGCAGTTCTTC. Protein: CASSLPGHVFNEQFF. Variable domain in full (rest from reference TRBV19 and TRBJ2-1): DGGITQSPKYLFRKEGQNVTLSCEQNLNHDAMYWYRQDPGQGLRLIYYSQIVNDFQKGDIAEGYSVSREKKESFPLTVTSAQKNPTAFYLCASSLPGHVFNEQFFGPGTRLTVL.

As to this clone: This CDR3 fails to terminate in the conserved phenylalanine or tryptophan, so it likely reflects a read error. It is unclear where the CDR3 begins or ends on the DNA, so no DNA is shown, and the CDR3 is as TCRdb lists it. This CDR3 reads CASSLEAR. The chain is built from TRBV7-9 and TRBJ1-6. Germline values: CDR1 SEHNR, CDR2 FQNEAQ (reference sequence). The CDR3 length equals 8 residues, ends included.

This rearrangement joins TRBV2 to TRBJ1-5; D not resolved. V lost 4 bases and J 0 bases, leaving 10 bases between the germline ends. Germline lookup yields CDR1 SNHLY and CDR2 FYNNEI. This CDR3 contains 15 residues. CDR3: CASSAAGNSNQPQHF. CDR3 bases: TGTGCCAGCAGTGCAGCAGGTAATAGCAATCAGCCCCAGCATTTT.

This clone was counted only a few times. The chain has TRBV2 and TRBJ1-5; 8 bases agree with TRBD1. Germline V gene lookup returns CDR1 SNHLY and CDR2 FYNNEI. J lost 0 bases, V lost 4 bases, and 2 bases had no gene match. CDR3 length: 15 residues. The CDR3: CASSVDRVSNQPQHF. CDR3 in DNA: TGTGCCAGCAGTGTGGACAGGGTTAGCAATCAGCCCCAGCATTTT.

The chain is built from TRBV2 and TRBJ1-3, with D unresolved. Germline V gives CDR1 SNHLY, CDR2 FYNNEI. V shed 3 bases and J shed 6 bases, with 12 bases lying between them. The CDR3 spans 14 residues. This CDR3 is CASSDGTGENTIYF. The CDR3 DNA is TGTGCCAGCAGTGACGGAACTGGAGAAAACACCATATATTTT.

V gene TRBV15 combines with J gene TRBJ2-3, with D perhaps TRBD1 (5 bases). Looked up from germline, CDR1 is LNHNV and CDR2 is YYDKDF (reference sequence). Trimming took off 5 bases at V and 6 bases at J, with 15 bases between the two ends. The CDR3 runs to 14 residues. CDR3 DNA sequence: TGTGCCACCAGCGCGCCGCAGGGATGGGATACGCAGTATTTT. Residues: CATSAPQGWDTQYF.

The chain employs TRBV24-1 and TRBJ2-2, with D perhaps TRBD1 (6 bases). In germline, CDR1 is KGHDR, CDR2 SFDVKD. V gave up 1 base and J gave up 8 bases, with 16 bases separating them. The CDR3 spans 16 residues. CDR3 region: CATSDLQSQGVGELFF. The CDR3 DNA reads TGTGCCACCAGTGATTTACAATCACAGGGAGTGGGGGAGCTGTTTTTT.

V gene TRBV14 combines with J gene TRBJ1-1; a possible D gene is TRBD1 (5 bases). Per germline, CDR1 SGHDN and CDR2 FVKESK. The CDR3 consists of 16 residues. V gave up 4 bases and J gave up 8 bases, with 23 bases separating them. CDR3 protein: CASSPSLPSGHPEAFF. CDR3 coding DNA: TGTGCCAGCAGCCCAAGTCTCCCCTCAGGGCACCCGGAAGCTTTCTTT.